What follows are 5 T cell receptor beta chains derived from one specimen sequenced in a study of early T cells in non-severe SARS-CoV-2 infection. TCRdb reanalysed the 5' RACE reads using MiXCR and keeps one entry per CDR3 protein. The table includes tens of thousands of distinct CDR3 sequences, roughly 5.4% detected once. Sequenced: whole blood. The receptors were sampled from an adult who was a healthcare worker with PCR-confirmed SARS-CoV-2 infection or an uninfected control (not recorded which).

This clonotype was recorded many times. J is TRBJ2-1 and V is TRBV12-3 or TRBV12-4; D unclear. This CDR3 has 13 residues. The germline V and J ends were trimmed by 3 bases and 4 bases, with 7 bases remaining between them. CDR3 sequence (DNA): TGTGCCAGCAGTTTCGTATCTTACAATGAGCAGTTCTTC. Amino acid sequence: CASSFVSYNEQFF.

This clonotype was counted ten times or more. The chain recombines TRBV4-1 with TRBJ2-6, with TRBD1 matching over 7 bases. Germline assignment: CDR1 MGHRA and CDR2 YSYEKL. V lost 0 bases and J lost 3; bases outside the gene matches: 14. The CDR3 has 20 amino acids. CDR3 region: CASSQEEGALQGYGANVLTF. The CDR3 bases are TGCGCCAGCAGCCAAGAAGAAGGGGCGTTACAGGGGTATGGGGCCAACGTCCTGACTTTC.

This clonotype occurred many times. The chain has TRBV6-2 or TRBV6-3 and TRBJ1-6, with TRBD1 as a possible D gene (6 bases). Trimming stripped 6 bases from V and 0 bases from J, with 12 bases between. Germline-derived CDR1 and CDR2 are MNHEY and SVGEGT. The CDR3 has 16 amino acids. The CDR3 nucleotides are TGTGCCAGCAGCCCCCAGGGGAACTCCTATAATTCACCCCTCCACTTT. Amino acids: CASSPQGNSYNSPLHF.

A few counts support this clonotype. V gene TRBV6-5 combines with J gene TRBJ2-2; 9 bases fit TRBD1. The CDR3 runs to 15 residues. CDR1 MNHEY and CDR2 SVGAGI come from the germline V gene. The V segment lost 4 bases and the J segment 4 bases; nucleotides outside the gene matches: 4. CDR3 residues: CASSSPGQGTGELFF. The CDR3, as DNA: TGTGCCAGCAGTTCTCCGGGACAGGGCACCGGGGAGCTGTTTTTT.

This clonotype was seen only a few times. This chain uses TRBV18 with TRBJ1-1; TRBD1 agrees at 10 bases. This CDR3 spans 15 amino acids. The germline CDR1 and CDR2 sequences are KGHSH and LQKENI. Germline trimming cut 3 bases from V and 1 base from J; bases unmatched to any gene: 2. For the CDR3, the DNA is TGTGCCAGCTCACCCGGGACAGGGGAGAACACTGAAGCTTTCTTT. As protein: CASSPGTGENTEAFF.